This T cell receptor (beta chain) was found in a study of Graves' ophthalmopathy and Graves' hyperthyroidism. The authors amplified TCR beta CDR3 regions, and they did so from RNA transcripts for repertoire sequencing. Amplification began with first-round RT-PCR using HTBI primers, then second-round multiplex PCR was performed. TCRdb re-derived calls from the multiplex PCR reads in MiXCR, one entry per CDR3 protein. Here the sample spans about 700,000 distinct CDR3 sequences, over 40% being singletons. This clonotype was sampled from an adult man with Graves' ophthalmopathy. The sequencing sample was made of peripheral blood.

The CDR3 reads CASSPPGLAVDEQYF. CDR3 DNA sequence: TGTGCCAGCAGCCCCCCGGGACTAGCGGTAGACGAGCAGTACTTC. The genes are TRBV2 and TRBJ2-7; 11 positions match TRBD2. CDR1 and CDR2 from the germline V gene are SNHLY and FYNNEI. The CDR3 sequence is 15 residues long. Germline trimming cut 6 bases from V and 5 bases from J; bases unmatched to any gene: 9. Full variable domain (rest looked up from reference TRBV2 and TRBJ2-7): EPEVTQTPSHQVTQMGQEVILRCVPISNHLYFYWYRQILGQKVEFLVSFYNNEISEKSEIFDDQFSVERPDGSNFTLKIRSTKLEDSAMYFCASSPPGLAVDEQYFGPGTRLTVT.